The clone carrying this T cell receptor (beta chain) has at least ten counts. Its specificity is unknown. The record originates from a study of neurological immune-mediated disorders. Some 960,000 sorted CD4+ or CD8+ T cells made each library. The authors produced cDNA by 5'RACE using 10-nucleotide random UMIs. Via MiXCR, TCRdb re-called the 5' RACE reads, giving one row per CDR3 protein. The top ten clones hold roughly 2% of a sample with about 55,000 distinct CDR3 sequences, just under 4% of them seen once. Whole-study results and caveats: Sharing of CDR3 amino acid sequences among expanded clones across subjects was absent, suggesting private repertoires in all groups.

V lost 1 base and J 7 bases, leaving 13 bases between the germline ends. The CDR3 extends over 15 amino acids. CDR1 SGHTA and CDR2 FQGNSA come from the germline V gene. The clonotype was recovered from a middle-aged woman with multiple sclerosis. V and J are TRBV7-2 and TRBJ2-2; D perhaps matches TRBD2 (6 bases). Sequenced input: CD4+ T cells from blood. The CDR3 DNA is TGTGCCAGCAGCTTAGATGGGACCGGGGGCGGGGAGCTGTTTTTT. Protein: CASSLDGTGGGELFF.